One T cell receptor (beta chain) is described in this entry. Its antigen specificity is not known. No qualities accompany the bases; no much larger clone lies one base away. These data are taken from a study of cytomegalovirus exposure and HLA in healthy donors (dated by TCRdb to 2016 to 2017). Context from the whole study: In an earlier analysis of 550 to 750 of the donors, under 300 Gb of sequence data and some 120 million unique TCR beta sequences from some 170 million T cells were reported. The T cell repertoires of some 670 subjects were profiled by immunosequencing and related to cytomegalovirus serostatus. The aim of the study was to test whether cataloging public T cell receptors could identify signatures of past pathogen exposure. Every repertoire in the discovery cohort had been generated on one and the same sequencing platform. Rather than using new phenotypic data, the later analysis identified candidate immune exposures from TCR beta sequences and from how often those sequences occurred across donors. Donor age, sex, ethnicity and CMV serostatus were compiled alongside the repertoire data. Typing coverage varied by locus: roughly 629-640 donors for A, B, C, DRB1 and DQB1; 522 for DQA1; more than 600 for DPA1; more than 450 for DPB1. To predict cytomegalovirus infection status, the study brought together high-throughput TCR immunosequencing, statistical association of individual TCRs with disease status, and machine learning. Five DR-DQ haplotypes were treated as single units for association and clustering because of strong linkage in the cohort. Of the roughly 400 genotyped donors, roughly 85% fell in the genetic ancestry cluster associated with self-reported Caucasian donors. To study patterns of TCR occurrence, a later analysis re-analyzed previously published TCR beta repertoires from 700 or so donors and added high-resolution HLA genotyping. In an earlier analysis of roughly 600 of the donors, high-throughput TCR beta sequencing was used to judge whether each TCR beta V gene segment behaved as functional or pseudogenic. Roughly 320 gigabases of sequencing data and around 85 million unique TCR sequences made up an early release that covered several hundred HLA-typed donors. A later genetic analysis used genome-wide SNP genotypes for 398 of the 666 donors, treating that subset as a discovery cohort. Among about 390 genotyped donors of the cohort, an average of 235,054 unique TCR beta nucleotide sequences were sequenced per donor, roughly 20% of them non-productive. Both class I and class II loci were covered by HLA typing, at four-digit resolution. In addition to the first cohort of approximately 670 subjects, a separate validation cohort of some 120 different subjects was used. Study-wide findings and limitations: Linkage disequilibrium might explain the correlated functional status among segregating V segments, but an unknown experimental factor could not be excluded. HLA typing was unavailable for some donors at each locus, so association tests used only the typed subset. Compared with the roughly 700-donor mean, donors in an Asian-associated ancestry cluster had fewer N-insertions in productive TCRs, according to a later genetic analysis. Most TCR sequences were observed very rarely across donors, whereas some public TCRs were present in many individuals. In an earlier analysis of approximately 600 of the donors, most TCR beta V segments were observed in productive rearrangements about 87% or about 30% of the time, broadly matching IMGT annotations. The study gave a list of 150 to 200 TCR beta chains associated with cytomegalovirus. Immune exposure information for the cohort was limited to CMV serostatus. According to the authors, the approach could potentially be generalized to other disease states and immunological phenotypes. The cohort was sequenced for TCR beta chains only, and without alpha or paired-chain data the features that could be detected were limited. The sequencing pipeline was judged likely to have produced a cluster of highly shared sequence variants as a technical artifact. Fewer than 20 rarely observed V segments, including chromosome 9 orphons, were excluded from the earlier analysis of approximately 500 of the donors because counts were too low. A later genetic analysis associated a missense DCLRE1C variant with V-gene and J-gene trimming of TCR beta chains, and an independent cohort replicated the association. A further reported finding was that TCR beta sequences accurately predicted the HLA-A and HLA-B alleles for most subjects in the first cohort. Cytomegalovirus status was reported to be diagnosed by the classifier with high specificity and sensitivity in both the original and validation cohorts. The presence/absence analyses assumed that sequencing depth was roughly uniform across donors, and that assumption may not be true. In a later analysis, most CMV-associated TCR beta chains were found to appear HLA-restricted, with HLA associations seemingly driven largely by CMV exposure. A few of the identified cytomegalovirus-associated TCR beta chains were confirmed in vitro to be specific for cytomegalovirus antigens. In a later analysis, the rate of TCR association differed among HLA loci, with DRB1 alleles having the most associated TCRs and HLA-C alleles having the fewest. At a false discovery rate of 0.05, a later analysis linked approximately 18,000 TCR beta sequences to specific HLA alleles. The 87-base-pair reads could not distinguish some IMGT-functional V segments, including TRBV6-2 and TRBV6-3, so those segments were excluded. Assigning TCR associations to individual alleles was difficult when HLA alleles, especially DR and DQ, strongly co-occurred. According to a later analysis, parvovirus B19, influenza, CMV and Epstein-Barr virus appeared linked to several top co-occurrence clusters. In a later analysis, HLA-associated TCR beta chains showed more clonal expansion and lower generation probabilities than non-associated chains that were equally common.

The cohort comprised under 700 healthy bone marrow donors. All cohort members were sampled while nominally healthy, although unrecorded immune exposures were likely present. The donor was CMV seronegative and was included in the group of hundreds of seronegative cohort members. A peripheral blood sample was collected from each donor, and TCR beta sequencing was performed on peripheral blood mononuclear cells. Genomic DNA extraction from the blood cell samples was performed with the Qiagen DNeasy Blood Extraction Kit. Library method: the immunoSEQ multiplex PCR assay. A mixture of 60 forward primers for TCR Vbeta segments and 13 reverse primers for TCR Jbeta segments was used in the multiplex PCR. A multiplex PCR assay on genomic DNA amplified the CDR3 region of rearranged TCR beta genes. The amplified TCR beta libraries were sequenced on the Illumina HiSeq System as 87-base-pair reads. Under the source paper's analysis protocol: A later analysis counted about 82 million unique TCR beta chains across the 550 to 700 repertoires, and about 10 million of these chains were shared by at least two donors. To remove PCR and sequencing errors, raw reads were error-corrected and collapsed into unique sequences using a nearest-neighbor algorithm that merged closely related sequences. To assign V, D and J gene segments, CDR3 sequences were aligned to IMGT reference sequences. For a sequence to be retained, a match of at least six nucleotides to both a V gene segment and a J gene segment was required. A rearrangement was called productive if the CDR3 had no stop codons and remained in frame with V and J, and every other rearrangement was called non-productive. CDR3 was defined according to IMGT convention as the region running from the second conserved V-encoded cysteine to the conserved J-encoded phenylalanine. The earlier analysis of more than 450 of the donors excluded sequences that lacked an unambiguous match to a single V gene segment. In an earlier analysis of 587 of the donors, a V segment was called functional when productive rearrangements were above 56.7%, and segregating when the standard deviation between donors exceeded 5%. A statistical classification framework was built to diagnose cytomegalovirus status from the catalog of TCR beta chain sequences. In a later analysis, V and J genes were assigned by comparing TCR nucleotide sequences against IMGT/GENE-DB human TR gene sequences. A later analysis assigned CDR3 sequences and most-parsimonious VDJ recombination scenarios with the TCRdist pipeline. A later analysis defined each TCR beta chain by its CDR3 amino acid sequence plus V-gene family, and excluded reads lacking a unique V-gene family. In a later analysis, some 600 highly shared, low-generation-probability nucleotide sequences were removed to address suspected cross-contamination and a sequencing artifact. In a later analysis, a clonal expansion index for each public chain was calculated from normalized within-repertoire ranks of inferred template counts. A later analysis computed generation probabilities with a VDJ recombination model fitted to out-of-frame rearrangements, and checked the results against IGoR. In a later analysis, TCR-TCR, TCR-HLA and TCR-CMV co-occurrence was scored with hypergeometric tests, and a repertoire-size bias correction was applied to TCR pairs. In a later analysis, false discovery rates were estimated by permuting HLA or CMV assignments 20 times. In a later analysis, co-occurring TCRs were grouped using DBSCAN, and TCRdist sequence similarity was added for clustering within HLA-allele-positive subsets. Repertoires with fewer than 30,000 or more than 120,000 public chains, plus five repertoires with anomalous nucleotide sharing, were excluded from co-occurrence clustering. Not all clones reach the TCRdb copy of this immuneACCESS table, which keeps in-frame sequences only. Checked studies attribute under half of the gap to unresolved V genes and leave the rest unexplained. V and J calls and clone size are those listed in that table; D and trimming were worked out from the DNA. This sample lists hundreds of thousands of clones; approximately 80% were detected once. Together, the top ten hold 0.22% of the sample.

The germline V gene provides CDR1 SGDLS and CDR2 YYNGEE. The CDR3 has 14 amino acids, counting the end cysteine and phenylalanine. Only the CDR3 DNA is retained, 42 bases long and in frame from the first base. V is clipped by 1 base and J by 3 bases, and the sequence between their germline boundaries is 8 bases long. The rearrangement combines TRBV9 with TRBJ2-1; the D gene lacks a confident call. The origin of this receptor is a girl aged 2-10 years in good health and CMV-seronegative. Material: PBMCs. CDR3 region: CASSVYSDYNEQFF. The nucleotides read TGTGCCAGCAGCGTATATAGTGACTACAATGAGCAGTTCTTC.